The TCR beta chain described here comes from a study of beta chain features in type 1 diabetes. Study at large: Investigators examined 107,917,701 sorted cells across all samples.

As every portion of the isolated RNA was reverse transcribed, the sequencing read expressed TCRB transcripts. TCRdb's table, derived via immunoSEQ multiplex PCR, lists solely in-frame clones and lacks some. The sample holds about 140,000 clones; 6% to 7.5% are singletons and the top ten take about 1.3%. The CDR3 contains 14 residues. Germline CDR1 SGDLS, CDR2 YYNGEE. The rearrangement joins TRBV9 to TRBJ2-5; 7 nucleotides match TRBD1. Matching the DNA end better, TRBJ2-7 makes the J call doubtful. Source material: central memory CD4+ T cells from blood. The origin of this receptor is a woman in her thirties in good health. The CDR3 loop is CASSARTGADEQYF. DNA for the CDR3: TGTGCCAGCAGCGCTCGGACAGGAGCCGACGAGCAGTACTTC.